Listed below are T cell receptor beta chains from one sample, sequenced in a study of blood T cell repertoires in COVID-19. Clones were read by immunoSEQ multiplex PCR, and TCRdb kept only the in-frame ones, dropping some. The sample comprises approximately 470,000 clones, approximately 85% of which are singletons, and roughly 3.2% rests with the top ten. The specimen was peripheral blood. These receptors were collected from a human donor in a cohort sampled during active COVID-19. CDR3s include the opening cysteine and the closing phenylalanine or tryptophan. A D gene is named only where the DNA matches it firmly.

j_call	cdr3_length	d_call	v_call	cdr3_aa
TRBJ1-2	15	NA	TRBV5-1	CASSLGMEGPYGYTF
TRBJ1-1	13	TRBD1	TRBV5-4	CASSLTGDTEAFF
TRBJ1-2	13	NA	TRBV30	CAWSAGLIYGYTF
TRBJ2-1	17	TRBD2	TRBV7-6	CASSLEASGSIVHEQFF
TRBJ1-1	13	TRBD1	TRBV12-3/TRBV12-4	CASSEGAWAEAFF
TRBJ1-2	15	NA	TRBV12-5	CASGLVTGPGYGYTF
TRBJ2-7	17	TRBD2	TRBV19	CASSMGRTSGTSYEQYF
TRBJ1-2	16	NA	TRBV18	CASSPLTYSGHEGYTF
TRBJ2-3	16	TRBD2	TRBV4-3	CASSQRSGRTSDTQYF
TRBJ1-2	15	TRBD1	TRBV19	CASSIGTGEKNGYTF
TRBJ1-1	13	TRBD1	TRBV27	CASSSSSTGKTFF
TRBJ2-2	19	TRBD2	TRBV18	CASSPLQGLADQNTGELFF
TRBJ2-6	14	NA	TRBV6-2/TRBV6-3	CASSYHSGANVLTF
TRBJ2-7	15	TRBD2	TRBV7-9	CASSLALSGTYEQYF
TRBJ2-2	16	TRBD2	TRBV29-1	CSVEMGGPVWSGELFF
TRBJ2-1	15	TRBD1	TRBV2	CASTTQGGRYNEQFF
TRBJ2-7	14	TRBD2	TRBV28	CASSLGTSVYEQYF
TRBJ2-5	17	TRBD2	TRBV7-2	CASSLDIRPSGKETQYF
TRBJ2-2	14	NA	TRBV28	CASSLPQGPGELFF
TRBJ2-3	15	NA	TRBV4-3	CASSQVHGITDTQYF
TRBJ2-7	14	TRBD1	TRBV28	CASADRGPNYEQYF
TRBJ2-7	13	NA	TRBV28	CASSLPSPGHSTF
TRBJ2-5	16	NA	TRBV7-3	CASSLNRRGFGETQYF
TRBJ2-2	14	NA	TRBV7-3	CASGAGPNTGELFF
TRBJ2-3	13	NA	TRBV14	CASSLLRADTQYF
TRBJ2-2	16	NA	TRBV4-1	CASSQGWLVNTGELFF